This TCR beta chain appears in the sequencing data of a study of T cell changes during pregnancy in multiple sclerosis. Profiled with immunoSEQ multiplex PCR; TCRdb holds only in-frame clones, not every one. The top ten hold 2% to 2.5% of the sample, which has 50,000 or so clones, around 93% seen once. The CDR3 covers 15 residues. CDR1 and CDR2 (germline): SGDLS, YYNGEE. Losses at the gene ends were 0 bases for V and 3 bases for J; bases not matched to a gene: 2. The table lists this clone with a few counts. This rearrangement joins TRBV9 to TRBJ1-1, with 10 positions matching TRBD1. This sequence originates from a female donor with multiple sclerosis, enrolled in a pregnancy study. The specimen was peripheral blood, collected in the third trimester of pregnancy. The CDR3 sequence is CASSVETGGHTEAFF. The CDR3 DNA is TGTGCCAGCAGCGTAGAGACAGGGGGCCACACTGAAGCTTTCTTT.